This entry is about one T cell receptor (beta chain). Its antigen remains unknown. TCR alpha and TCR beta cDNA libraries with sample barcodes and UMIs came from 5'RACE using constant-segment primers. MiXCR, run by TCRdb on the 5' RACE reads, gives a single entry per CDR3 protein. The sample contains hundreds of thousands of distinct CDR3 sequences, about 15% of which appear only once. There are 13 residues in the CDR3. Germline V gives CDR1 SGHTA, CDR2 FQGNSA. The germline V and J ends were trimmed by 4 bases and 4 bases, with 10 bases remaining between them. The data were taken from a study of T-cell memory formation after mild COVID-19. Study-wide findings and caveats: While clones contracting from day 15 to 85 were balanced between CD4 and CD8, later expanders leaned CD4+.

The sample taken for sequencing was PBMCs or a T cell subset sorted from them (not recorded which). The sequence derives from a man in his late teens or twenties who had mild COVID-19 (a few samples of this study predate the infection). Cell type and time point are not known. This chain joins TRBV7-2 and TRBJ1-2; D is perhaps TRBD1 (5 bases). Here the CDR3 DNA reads TGTGCCAGCAGCTCAGGGATTGGCTATGGCTACACCTTC. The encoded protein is CASSSGIGYGYTF. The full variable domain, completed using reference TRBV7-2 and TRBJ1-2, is GAGVSQSPSNKVTEKGKDVELRCDPISGHTALYWYRQSLGQGLEFLIYFQGNSAPDKSGLPSDRFSAERTGGSVSTLTIQRTQQEDSAVYLCASSSGIGYGYTFGSGTRLTVV.